This passage covers 10 T cell receptor beta chains from one sample sequenced in a study of blood T cells in healthy people across ages. Through a sample-barcoded 5' primer and a J-beta primer mix, a second PCR was run for 7 to 11 cycles. MiXCR was run by TCRdb on the 5' RACE reads, yielding one entry per CDR3 protein. Seen here are 1.6 million or so distinct CDR3 sequences, 30% to 35% observed once, and the top ten hold 11%. The sequencing input was blood. These receptors were obtained from a woman aged 25-40 years in good health.

V is TRBV28 and J is TRBJ2-1, with D perhaps assigned TRBD1 or TRBD2 (5 bases each). CDR3 size: 20 residues. V was pared by 5 bases and J by 1 base, with 27 bases between. The germline gives CDR1 MDHEN, CDR2 SYDVKM. CDR3: CASSPSRLKLTGGSYNEQFF. The CDR3 DNA is TGTGCCAGCAGTCCCTCGCGGCTGAAATTAACAGGAGGTTCCTACAATGAGCAGTTCTTC.

This clonotype came up once. The chain links TRBV5-1 to TRBJ2-1; 16 nucleotides line up with TRBD2. V dropped 4 bases and J dropped 8; count of bases not matched to a gene: 6. The germline V gene encodes CDR1 SGHRS and CDR2 YFSETQ. The CDR3 is made up of 16 amino acids. CDR3 sequence: CASSPGLAGGRDEQFF. CDR3 DNA: TGCGCCAGCAGCCCGGGACTAGCGGGAGGGAGAGATGAGCAGTTCTTC.

This clonotype occurred a few times. The chain couples TRBV10-3 to TRBJ2-1, with 8 bases that match TRBD2. The germline CDR1 and CDR2 sequences are ENHRY and SYGVKD. The CDR3 is 15 amino acids. The ends lost 6 bases at V and 3 bases at J; junction bases unmatched: 7. The CDR3 protein is CAIRPAGAGYNEQFF. The CDR3 nucleotides are TGTGCCATCAGACCAGCGGGAGCTGGCTACAATGAGCAGTTCTTC.

This clonotype was seen many times. The V gene is TRBV29-1, the J gene TRBJ2-5; D is unresolved. Per the germline V gene, CDR1 is SQVTM and CDR2 is ANQGSEA. Trimming left V 8 bases short and J 5 bases short, with 12 bases between. This CDR3 region has 11 residues. In DNA, the CDR3 is TGCAGCAGTAAGGTTTTTGAGACCCAGTACTTC. Encoded protein: CSSKVFETQYF.

The genes are TRBV12-3 or TRBV12-4 and TRBJ2-7; D call uncertain. The CDR3 spans 13 residues. The V gene lost 8 bases and the J gene lost 1 base, with 12 bases spanning the gap. The DNA for the CDR3 is TGTGCCAGCCGGAGAGCCCCATCCTACGAGCAGTACTTC. It specifies CASRRAPSYEQYF.

This clonotype was observed a handful of times. The chain employs TRBV7-9 and TRBJ2-1, with a tentative D call TRBD2 (5 bases). Germline CDR1 is SEHNR and CDR2 is FQNEAQ (reference sequence). CDR3 size: 14 residues. Trimming removed 3 bases from V and 4 bases from J, with 10 bases in between. The CDR3 DNA sequence: TGTGCCAGCAGCTTCACACCGGGGTACAATGAGCAGTTCTTC. This encodes CASSFTPGYNEQFF.

The chain carries TRBV2 and TRBJ2-3; D tentatively reads TRBD1 or TRBD2 (5 bases each). The CDR3 loop spans 16 amino acids. Germline-derived CDR1 and CDR2 are SNHLY and FYNNEI. V was pared by 3 bases and J by 3 bases, with 16 bases between. For the CDR3, the DNA is TGTGCCAGCAGTGAGGGACGGACCGGGGTAACAGATACGCAGTATTTT. Protein: CASSEGRTGVTDTQYF.

The chain links TRBV7-2 to TRBJ1-2; D is perhaps TRBD1 (6 bases). The CDR3 is 14 amino acids. Germline lookup yields CDR1 SGHTA and CDR2 FQGNSA. The V end was cut by 6 bases, the J end by 5 bases, with 16 bases between. This chain's CDR3 is CASRFGGTYYGYTF. CDR3 DNA sequence: TGTGCCAGCAGATTCGGGGGGACATATTATGGCTACACCTTC.

The gene calls are TRBV20-1 and TRBJ1-6, with 9 bases identical to TRBD1. Germline CDR1 reads DFQATT; CDR2 reads SNEGSKA (reference sequence). The CDR3 has 14 residues. With V trimmed by 5 bases and J by 7 bases, 6 bases remained unmatched. CDR3 bases: TGCAGTGCTTCTAAAACAGGGGGCAATTCACCCCTCCACTTT. Translated: CSASKTGGNSPLHF.

The genes are TRBV7-9 and TRBJ2-5; 7 bases are shared with TRBD1. This CDR3 comprises 15 residues. Trimming took 1 base from V and 2 from J; bases not matched to a gene: 4. Germline CDR1 SEHNR, CDR2 FQNEAQ (reference sequence). This chain's CDR3 is CASSLGRTGQETQYF. The CDR3 DNA sequence: TGTGCCAGCAGCTTAGGGCGGACAGGTCAAGAGACCCAGTACTTC.